What follows are 26 T cell receptor beta chains derived from one specimen sequenced in a study of shared clonotypes between healthy human individuals (dated by TCRdb to about 2020). The protocol used for the library was the immunoSEQ multiplex PCR assay. The clones in this table, taken by TCRdb from immuneACCESS, are in-frame only. Not every clone is retained; where verified, under half of the shortfall comes from an unresolved V gene, and the cause of the rest is unknown. A total of fewer than 850,000 clones appear in this sample, about 97% of them only once. Jointly, the top ten make up under 0.25% of the sample. CD8 naive samples consisted of CD45RO-negative cells that were positively selected for CCR7, yielding a CD45RA+CCR7+ population without TemRA cells. Material for sequencing was naive CD8+ T cells sorted from blood. The meaning of the sample's cell subset or site label: CD45RA+CCR7+. All receptors come from a man aged 25 to 40 in good health.

The CDR3, as DNA: TGCAGCGCCGAGGGGCCCTCAACAGGAAACACCATATATTTT. Encoded protein: CSAEGPSTGNTIYF. The chain employs TRBV29-1 and TRBJ1-3, with a weak D call TRBD1 (5 bases). CDR3 length: 14 residues. Trimming left V 7 bases short and J 4 bases short, with 17 bases between. CDR1 is SQVTM, CDR2 ANQGSEA, per germline.

This sequence joins TRBV5-5 and TRBJ2-1; 9 nucleotides align to TRBD2. Trimming cost V 4 bases and J 3 bases; bases outside gene matches: 11. Germline V gene lookup returns CDR1 SGHKS and CDR2 YYEKEE (reference sequence). This CDR3 has 17 amino acids. The CDR3 here is CASSLVLAGGYYNEQFF. In nucleotides, the CDR3 is TGTGCCAGCAGCCTAGTTCTGGCGGGGGGGTACTACAATGAGCAGTTCTTC. The variable domain in full, with the rest retrieved from reference TRBV5-5 and TRBJ2-1, is DAGVTQSPTHLIKTRGQQVTLRCSPISGHKSVSWYQQVLGQGPQFIFQYYEKEERGRGNFPDRFSARQFPNYSSELNVNALLLGDSALYLCASSLVLAGGYYNEQFFGPGTRLTVL.

V is TRBV11-2 and J is TRBJ1-4; maybe TRBD1 (5 bases). Trimming pared 5 bases from V and 4 bases from J, leaving 11 bases between. There are 14 residues in the CDR3. Germline V CDR1 and CDR2: SGHAT, FQNNGV. This CDR3 reads CASSRHRFNEKLFF. CDR3 sequence (DNA): TGTGCCAGCAGCCGACACAGGTTTAATGAAAAACTGTTTTTT.

The chain combines TRBV6-1 with TRBJ2-2, with D tentatively TRBD2 (5 bases). Trimming pared 2 bases from V and 5 bases from J, leaving 12 bases between. The CDR3 contains 15 residues. Germline lookup yields CDR1 MNHNS and CDR2 SASEGT. CDR3 DNA sequence: TGTGCCAGCAGTGAACAAACTCGAGGGACCGGGGAGCTGTTTTTT. Translating it yields CASSEQTRGTGELFF.

The CDR3 reads CASSLRGLTGYEQYF. The CDR3 DNA reads as TGCGCCAGCAGCTTGCGCGGTCTTACCGGGTACGAGCAGTACTTC. V usage is TRBV5-1 and J usage is TRBJ2-7, with D hard to call. The CDR3 is 15 amino acids. Germline CDR1 and CDR2: SGHRS and YFSETQ. V was clipped by 1 base and J by 4 bases, with 15 bases between them.

This clone occurred once. The rearrangement joins TRBV27 to TRBJ1-2, with no clear D. V was shortened by 5 bases and J by 4 bases, with 8 bases between the two germline ends. CDR3 length equals 12 residues. Germline values: CDR1 MNHEY, CDR2 SMNVEV (reference sequence). Written as DNA, the CDR3 is TGTGCCAGCAGTCCGGGTCCCTATGGCTACACCTTC. Encoded protein: CASSPGPYGYTF.

V gene TRBV5-6 combines with J gene TRBJ2-7, with 8 bases that match TRBD1. Looked up from germline, CDR1 is SGHDT and CDR2 is YYEEEE. The V gene end was trimmed by 4 bases and the J gene end by 7 bases; junction bases not matched to a gene: 16. The CDR3 length is 16 residues. CDR3 residues: CASSLSDRAIDIEQYF. The DNA for the CDR3 is TGTGCCAGCAGCCTGTCGGACAGGGCCATTGATATAGAGCAGTACTTC.

V is TRBV2 and J is TRBJ1-2; TRBD1 is a possible D gene (5 bases). V lost 11 bases and J 5 bases, leaving 12 bases between the germline ends. CDR3 length: 11 residues. Germline CDR1 reads SNHLY; CDR2 reads FYNNEI. The CDR3 bases are TGTGCCCTGGGGCGGATTTATGGCTACACCTTC. Residues: CALGRIYGYTF.

V and J are TRBV19 and TRBJ2-1; D is perhaps TRBD1 (6 bases). The length of the CDR3 is 15 residues. V was pared by 7 bases and J by 0 bases, with 13 bases between. Looked up from germline, CDR1 is LNHDA and CDR2 is SQIVND (reference sequence). The CDR3 is CASMPRGSSYNEQFF. In nucleotides, the CDR3 is TGTGCCAGTATGCCGAGGGGGAGCTCCTACAATGAGCAGTTCTTC. Based on the CDR3 plus reference TRBV19 and TRBJ2-1, the full variable domain is DGGITQSPKYLFRKEGQNVTLSCEQNLNHDAMYWYRQDPGQGLRLIYYSQIVNDFQKGDIAEGYSVSREKKESFPLTVTSAQKNPTAFYLCASMPRGSSYNEQFFGPGTRLTVL.

The rearrangement uses TRBV5-1 and TRBJ2-5; D is possibly TRBD1 (6 bases). Looked up from germline, CDR1 is SGHRS and CDR2 is YFSETQ. Trimming stripped 0 bases from V and 2 bases from J, with 8 bases between. CDR3 length: 14 residues. CDR3 protein: CASSLGQDQETQYF. CDR3 coding DNA: TGCGCCAGCAGCTTGGGACAGGATCAAGAGACCCAGTACTTC.

J is TRBJ2-7 and V is TRBV25-1; 9 positions match TRBD1. V was pared by 5 bases and J by 4 bases, with 6 bases of the junction left unmatched. The CDR3 has 14 residues. Germline V gives CDR1 MGHDK, CDR2 SYGVNS. CDR3 amino acids: CASSTGTGIYEQYF. DNA of the CDR3: TGTGCCAGCAGTACAGGGACAGGGATTTACGAGCAGTACTTC.

V is TRBV7-9 and J is TRBJ1-2; no clear D gene. Trimming pared 6 bases from V and 0 bases from J, leaving 23 bases between. Germline V CDR1 and CDR2: SEHNR, FQNEAQ (reference sequence). The CDR3 has 18 residues. DNA for the CDR3: TGTGCCAGCAGTACCTCTCGAGCGGATCGCGATCCTAACTATGGCTACACCTTC. It codes for CASSTSRADRDPNYGYTF.

The chain combines TRBV2 with TRBJ2-1; the D gene is possibly TRBD2 (6 bases). The CDR3 totals 16 residues. Per the germline V gene, CDR1 is SNHLY and CDR2 is FYNNEI. Trimming removed 2 bases from V and 2 bases from J, with 13 bases in between. In DNA form, the CDR3 reads TGTGCCAGCAGTGAATTTGGGGGAGGCCCCTACAATGAGCAGTTCTTC. Its protein is CASSEFGGGPYNEQFF. Combining the CDR3 with reference TRBV2 and TRBJ2-1 gives the whole variable domain EPEVTQTPSHQVTQMGQEVILRCVPISNHLYFYWYRQILGQKVEFLVSFYNNEISEKSEIFDDQFSVERPDGSNFTLKIRSTKLEDSAMYFCASSEFGGGPYNEQFFGPGTRLTVL.

The chain links TRBV25-1 to TRBJ2-7, with 12 nucleotides matching TRBD2. The CDR3 is made up of 16 amino acids. Germline CDR1 reads MGHDK; CDR2 reads SYGVNS. The J segment lost 3 bases and the V segment lost 4 bases, leaving 7 bases of the junction unmatched. CDR3 sequence reads: CASSAQTSGRIYEQYF. The DNA for the CDR3 is TGTGCCAGCAGTGCTCAAACTAGCGGGAGGATCTACGAGCAGTACTTC.

The chain uses TRBV23-1 and TRBJ2-6, with 10 bases matching TRBD2. TRBV23-1 is placed among ORFs of uncertain function. V lost 4 bases to trimming and J lost 1 base; unmatched junction nucleotides: 4. The CDR3 has 17 amino acids. CDR3: CASSPASGSSGANVLTF. The CDR3 nucleotides are TGCGCCAGCAGTCCGGCTAGCGGGAGTTCTGGGGCCAACGTCCTGACTTTC.

V is TRBV7-2 and J is TRBJ2-1, with 11 bases fitting TRBD2. Germline values: CDR1 SGHTA, CDR2 FQGNSA. V trimming: 3 bases; J trimming: 9 bases; junction bases outside the gene matches: 7. The CDR3 loop spans 15 amino acids. The CDR3 coding sequence is TGTGCCAGCAGCTTTCGACTAGCGGGGAATTTTGAGCAGTTCTTC. Its translation is CASSFRLAGNFEQFF.

The chain carries TRBV19 and TRBJ1-4, with D perhaps matching TRBD1 (5 bases). Germline CDR1 reads LNHDA; CDR2 reads SQIVND (reference sequence). The CDR3 runs 17 residues. V was cut by 5 bases and J by 0 bases, with 16 bases left in between. CDR3 bases: TGTGCCAGTAGTCCAGACGAAGACAGTGCAACTAATGAAAAACTGTTTTTT. Protein: CASSPDEDSATNEKLFF.

V and J are TRBV4-1 and TRBJ2-1; 8 positions match TRBD2. Germline CDR1 MGHRA, CDR2 YSYEKL. This CDR3 has 15 amino acids. V lost 1 base, J lost 4 bases, and 3 bases stayed unmatched. The CDR3 reads CASSQATSGYNEQFF. In DNA, the CDR3 is TGCGCCAGCAGCCAAGCAACTAGCGGTTACAATGAGCAGTTCTTC.

This rearrangement joins TRBV5-6 to TRBJ1-1; 8 bases match TRBD1. The trim removed 2 bases at V and 2 bases at J, leaving 8 bases unmatched. The germline gives CDR1 SGHDT, CDR2 YYEEEE. The CDR3 has 16 amino acids. CDR3 amino acids: CASSFRGQGDNTEAFF. In DNA form, the CDR3 reads TGTGCCAGCAGCTTTCGTGGACAGGGAGACAACACTGAAGCTTTCTTT. The entire variable domain, with the rest obtained from reference TRBV5-6 and TRBJ1-1, is as follows: DAGVTQSPTHLIKTRGQQVTLRCSPKSGHDTVSWYQQALGQGPQFIFQYYEEEERQRGNFPDRFSGHQFPNYSSELNVNALLLGDSALYLCASSFRGQGDNTEAFFGQGTRLTVV.

V gene TRBV4-1 combines with J gene TRBJ2-7; D is perhaps TRBD2 (6 bases). V shed 3 bases and J shed 3 bases, with 15 bases lying between them. The germline V gene encodes CDR1 MGHRA and CDR2 YSYEKL. The CDR3 is made up of 15 amino acids. DNA for the CDR3: TGCGCCAGCAGCCAGTTAACGACTAGTAACTACGAGCAGTACTTC. Residues: CASSQLTTSNYEQYF.

The chain couples TRBV10-3 to TRBJ2-7; D possibly uses TRBD1 or TRBD2 (5 bases each). V gave up 0 bases and J gave up 0 bases, with 15 bases separating them. Germline loops: CDR1 ENHRY, CDR2 SYGVKD. CDR3 size: 17 residues. CDR3 residues: CAISESTPGRISYEQYF. The CDR3 DNA reads as TGTGCCATCAGTGAGTCGACCCCGGGACGGATCTCCTACGAGCAGTACTTC.

The chain carries TRBV28 and TRBJ2-5; possibly TRBD1 for D (5 bases). Germline CDR1 MDHEN, CDR2 SYDVKM. Trimming pared 2 bases from V and 0 bases from J, leaving 7 bases between. The CDR3 runs 14 residues. The CDR3 is CASSLGQNQETQYF. CDR3 sequence (DNA): TGTGCCAGCAGTTTAGGACAAAACCAAGAGACCCAGTACTTC.

This clone was seen a single time. V usage is TRBV25-1 and J usage is TRBJ2-2; D is ambiguous. The CDR3 consists of 13 residues. The V gene lost 3 bases and the J gene lost 1 base, with 3 bases spanning the gap. Germline V CDR1 and CDR2: MGHDK, SYGVNS. The CDR3 is CASSEENTGELFF. DNA of the CDR3: TGTGCCAGCAGTGAGGAGAACACCGGGGAGCTGTTTTTT.

As to this clone: Germline is not matched at one junction end, which may reflect a read error. V usage is TRBV20-1 and J usage is TRBJ1-1, with D unclear. Germline values: CDR1 DFQATT, CDR2 SNEGSKA (reference sequence). The CDR3 contains 9 residues. Here the CDR3 reads CSAGSGPGF. CDR3 in DNA: TGCAGTGCTGGCAGCGGGCCCGGTTTT.

The chain recombines TRBV6-1 with TRBJ2-3, with 7 bases matching TRBD1. V was pared by 0 bases and J by 6 bases, with 6 bases of the junction left unmatched. Germline loops: CDR1 MNHNS, CDR2 SASEGT. The CDR3 runs 15 residues. In DNA, the CDR3 is TGTGCCAGCAGTGAAGCGACAGGGATTTGGGATACGCAGTATTTT. Protein product: CASSEATGIWDTQYF.

For the CDR3, the DNA is TGCGCCAGCAGCTTGGCGCTACTAGCGGGAGGCTACGAGCAGTACTTC. Amino acid sequence: CASSLALLAGGYEQYF. This rearrangement joins TRBV5-1 to TRBJ2-7; TRBD2 aligns across 12 bases. With V trimmed by 0 bases and J by 3 bases, 4 bases remained unmatched. Germline V gives CDR1 SGHRS, CDR2 YFSETQ. CDR3 length: 16 residues.